The 31 T cell receptor beta chains listed next were all sequenced from one sample in a study of post-analysis software for immune sequencing data. Whole-study findings and limits: Higher frequency in patients than in controls was seen for about five TRBV segments, with TRBV5-6, TRBV5-1 and TRBV20-1 among them.

Libraries were made from TCR beta cDNA, and they carried unique molecular identifiers. Each CDR3 protein gets one entry after TCRdb re-called the PCR reads with MiXCR. The table lists 750,000 to 950,000 distinct CDR3 sequences, 35% to 55% of them singletons, with roughly 4.9% in the top ten. These receptors have no identified antigens. The specimen was blood. These receptors originate from a girl aged 10 to 17 with multiple sclerosis.

This clonotype has only a few counts. DNA of the CDR3: TGTGCCAGCAGCTTCAGGACCGGTGGCTACACCTTC. This sequence encodes CASSFRTGGYTF. The chain combines TRBV7-2 with TRBJ1-2; D call uncertain. V dropped 3 bases and J dropped 7 bases, with 9 bases sitting between them. The germline V gene has CDR1 SGHTA and CDR2 FQGNSA. This CDR3 is built from 12 residues.

This chain connects TRBV25-1 to TRBJ2-1; D gene uncertain. Germline V gene sequence: CDR1 MGHDK, CDR2 SYGVNS. V was shortened by 6 bases and J by 2 bases, with 14 bases between the two germline ends. The CDR3 is 15 residues long. CDR3 protein: CASSLTAEPYNEQFF. The DNA for the CDR3 is TGTGCCAGCAGCTTGACCGCGGAGCCCTACAATGAGCAGTTCTTC.

CDR3 coding DNA: TGTGCCATCAGTGAGGGGCTTCGAGAGCAGTACTTC. Translating it yields CAISEGLREQYF. V usage is TRBV10-3 and J usage is TRBJ2-7, with no clear D. CDR1 and CDR2 (germline): ENHRY, SYGVKD. V was cut by 2 bases and J by 7 bases, with 9 bases left in between. There are 12 residues in the CDR3.

The gene calls are TRBV5-1 and TRBJ2-7; 8 bases are shared with TRBD2. J gave up 0 bases and V 4 bases, and 9 bases lay outside the gene matches. Germline V lookup: CDR1 SGHRS, CDR2 YFSETQ. This CDR3 contains 16 residues. The CDR3: CASSNSGTGSSYEQYF. The DNA of the CDR3 is TGCGCCAGCAGCAATAGCGGGACGGGGAGCTCCTACGAGCAGTACTTC.

This clonotype was seen more than once but under ten times. The V and J genes are TRBV29-1 and TRBJ2-1; D gene uncertain. The germline CDR1 and CDR2 sequences are SQVTM and ANQGSEA. The CDR3 runs to 12 residues. Deletions cut 4 bases from V and 0 bases from J, with 4 bases between. DNA for the CDR3: TGCAGCGTTGCACTCTCCTACAATGAGCAGTTCTTC. This gives the protein CSVALSYNEQFF.

The V gene is TRBV29-1, the J gene TRBJ1-5, with D possibly matching TRBD1 (5 bases). This CDR3 comprises 17 residues. Germline values: CDR1 SQVTM, CDR2 ANQGSEA. V lost 0 bases and J lost 3, with 18 bases in between. Here the CDR3 DNA reads TGCAGCGTTGAAGATATAGGGGACCCTGACAACAATCAGCCCCAGCATTTT. Translated: CSVEDIGDPDNNQPQHF.

This chain uses TRBV6-5 with TRBJ1-2; 9 bases agree with TRBD1. V shed 6 bases, J shed 7 bases, and the junction held 9 bases outside the gene matches. The germline gives CDR1 MNHEY, CDR2 SVGAGI. The CDR3 sequence is 14 residues long. CDR3 amino acids: CASSPRDRVSGYTF. The CDR3 DNA sequence: TGTGCCAGCAGCCCCCGGGACAGGGTCAGTGGCTACACCTTC.

A few counts support this clonotype. The chain has TRBV10-3 and TRBJ2-3; 11 nucleotides match TRBD1. The CDR3 totals 16 residues. Germline loops: CDR1 ENHRY, CDR2 SYGVKD. With 4 bases clipped from V and 2 bases from J, the junction kept 5 bases outside the gene matches. This CDR3 reads CAISGRTGGNTDTQYF. The CDR3 nucleotides read TGTGCCATCAGTGGCAGGACAGGGGGCAACACAGATACGCAGTATTTT.

V gene TRBV9 combines with J gene TRBJ2-1; 7 bases fit TRBD2. Germline loops: CDR1 SGDLS, CDR2 YYNGEE. V gave up 5 bases and J gave up 7 bases; unmatched junction bases: 12. The CDR3 spans 15 residues. The CDR3 DNA follows: TGTGCCAGCAGGGCCTTGTGGCGGGAGTGGAATGAGCAGTTCTTC. It specifies CASRALWREWNEQFF.

This clonotype was detected a few times. The genes are TRBV29-1 and TRBJ1-1, with 7 bases matching TRBD1. The CDR3 spans 13 residues. Germline V gene lookup returns CDR1 SQVTM and CDR2 ANQGSEA. V was clipped by 1 base and J by 4 bases; unmatched bases: 3. The CDR3 region is CSVEAGGGTEAFF. CDR3 nucleotides: TGCAGCGTTGAAGCAGGGGGTGGCACTGAAGCTTTCTTT.

This clonotype has a single count. The rearrangement uses TRBV7-9 and TRBJ2-4; TRBD1 aligns across 10 bases. After removal of 1 base from V and 0 bases from J, the junction contained 3 bases not matched to a gene. CDR1 and CDR2 (germline): SEHNR, FQNEAQ (reference sequence). The CDR3 totals 17 residues. Here the CDR3 reads CASSLVGTGVAKNIQYF. The CDR3 DNA sequence: TGTGCCAGCAGCTTAGTTGGGACAGGGGTAGCCAAAAACATTCAGTACTTC.

The chain recombines TRBV20-1 with TRBJ2-7, with TRBD2 as a possible D gene (6 bases). The V and J ends lost 5 bases and 4 bases respectively, with 27 bases between them. The germline gives CDR1 DFQATT, CDR2 SNEGSKA (reference sequence). The CDR3 loop spans 17 amino acids. The CDR3 nucleotides are TGCAGTGCTCTGAACAGGCCTAAGATTGCGGGGTCTTACGAGCAGTACTTC. Translating gives CSALNRPKIAGSYEQYF.

A word on this clonotype: At one end, the junction sequence differs from germline, possibly due to a read error. This chain links TRBV6-1 with TRBJ2-5; no clear D. There are 12 residues in the CDR3. From germline, CDR1 is MNHNS and CDR2 SASEGT. DNA of the CDR3: TGTGCCAGCGGGTCGTACCAGGAGACCCAGTACTTC. Translating it yields CASGSYQETQYF.

The rearrangement uses TRBV6-6 and TRBJ2-1; a weak D match, TRBD2 (5 bases). The V gene lost 1 base and the J gene lost 9 bases, with 19 bases spanning the gap. CDR1 is MNHNY, CDR2 SVGAGI, per germline (reference sequence). There are 16 residues in the CDR3. The CDR3 region has the DNA TGTGCCAGCAGTTACTTGAAGGGCGCGGACTGGGGTGAGCAGTTCTTC. It is translated as CASSYLKGADWGEQFF.

V and J are TRBV24-1 and TRBJ2-7, with a tentative D call TRBD1 (6 bases). The J call may not be correct, given that the DNA end is closer to TRBJ2-5. The CDR3 consists of 16 residues. Per the germline V gene, CDR1 is KGHDR and CDR2 is SFDVKD. The CDR3 sequence is CATSDPRGDTRETQYF. CDR3 bases: TGTGCCACCAGTGATCCCAGAGGGGACACTAGGGAGACCCAGTACTTC.

The CDR3 nucleotides are TGTGCCAGCAGCTCCCCACCGGACGTGGAGCAGTACTTC. The encoded protein is CASSSPPDVEQYF. The V and J genes are TRBV7-9 and TRBJ2-4; D gene ambiguous. This CDR3 has 13 residues. CDR1 SEHNR and CDR2 FQNEAQ come from the germline V gene (reference sequence). Trimming pared 4 bases from V and 13 bases from J, leaving 17 bases between.

This clonotype has just a few counts. The chain couples TRBV29-1 to TRBJ1-1; D is unresolved. CDR1 is SQVTM and CDR2 is ANQGSEA in the germline V gene. The CDR3 loop spans 13 amino acids. Trimming left V 3 bases short and J 0 bases short, with 8 bases between. CDR3 amino acids: CSVEKGLNTEAFF. The CDR3 DNA reads as TGCAGCGTTGAGAAAGGGTTGAACACTGAAGCTTTCTTT.

Worth noting for this clonotype: The germline gene is not matched at one end of the junction; a read error may be the cause. V usage is TRBV7-9 and J usage is TRBJ1-4, with D tentatively TRBD1 (6 bases). Germline-derived CDR1 and CDR2 are SEHNR and FQNEAQ (reference sequence). The CDR3 covers 15 residues. CDR3 protein: CVSSFRDTTNEKLFF. CDR3 coding DNA: TGTGTCAGCAGCTTTCGGGACACTACTAATGAAAAACTGTTTTTT.

There are a few counts of this clonotype. J is TRBJ2-3 and V is TRBV29-1, with TRBD2 identical over 7 bases. V shed 1 base and J 5 bases; nucleotides not matched to a gene: 9. Germline CDR1 and CDR2: SQVTM and ANQGSEA. The CDR3 has 15 amino acids. The CDR3 DNA reads TGCAGCGTTGAAGGGTTTAGCGGGCGGGGAGATACGCAGTATTTT. As protein: CSVEGFSGRGDTQYF.

For the CDR3, the DNA is TGTGCCAGCAGCCCCGGGAGGGGGCGATACGAGCAGTACTTC. It yields the protein CASSPGRGRYEQYF. The gene calls are TRBV6-6 and TRBJ2-5, with D perhaps matching TRBD2 (8 bases). The J call may be in error: the DNA end matches TRBJ2-7 better. The length of the CDR3 is 14 residues. Per the germline V gene, CDR1 is MNHNY and CDR2 is SVGAGI (reference sequence).

The CDR3 DNA follows: TGTGCCAGCAACGAAGCGGGTCTTACCTACGAGCAGTACTTC. Protein sequence: CASNEAGLTYEQYF. The chain has TRBV6-6 and TRBJ2-7, with a weak D call TRBD2 (6 bases). V was shortened by 7 bases and J by 2 bases, with 15 bases between the two germline ends. The CDR3 is made up of 14 amino acids. The germline gives CDR1 MNHNY, CDR2 SVGAGI (reference sequence).

Points on this clonotype: Compared with germline, one end of the junction differs, possibly owing to a read error. V usage is TRBV28 and J usage is TRBJ1-2, with TRBD1 matching 9 bases. This CDR3 region has 13 residues. The germline CDR1 and CDR2 sequences are MDHEN and SYDVKM. This CDR3 reads CASRGQGNSGYTF. In DNA form, the CDR3 reads TGTGCCAGCAGGGGACAGGGTAACTCTGGCTACACCTTC.

This clonotype was seen a handful of times. The rearrangement links TRBV29-1 to TRBJ2-7; no reliable D call. Germline lookup yields CDR1 SQVTM and CDR2 ANQGSEA. CDR3 size: 11 residues. Trimming took 4 bases from V and 5 from J, leaving 9 bases between them. The CDR3 bases are TGCAGCGTTGGAAGAAGGGACGAGCAGTACTTC. Translation gives CSVGRRDEQYF.

The chain employs TRBV4-2 and TRBJ2-1; D ambiguous. The CDR3 extends over 14 amino acids. The V end was cut by 0 bases, the J end by 0 bases, with 3 bases between. Germline loops: CDR1 LGHNA, CDR2 YNFKEQ. CDR3 loop: CASSQDGSYNEQFF. Written as DNA, the CDR3 is TGTGCCAGCAGCCAAGATGGCTCCTACAATGAGCAGTTCTTC.

This clonotype has more than one count but fewer than ten. The rearrangement links TRBV7-9 to TRBJ1-2; D perhaps matches TRBD1 (6 bases). This CDR3 comprises 15 residues. V shed 5 bases and J shed 4 bases, with 17 bases lying between them. Germline-derived CDR1 and CDR2 are SEHNR and FQNEAQ (reference sequence). CDR3 nucleotides: TGTGCCAGCAGCCGGGGACACAGCCCTATCTATGGCTACACCTTC. Protein: CASSRGHSPIYGYTF.

V is TRBV10-3 and J is TRBJ2-1; 8 nucleotides line up with TRBD2. The J call may be incorrect, as the DNA end agrees better with TRBJ2-7. This CDR3 is built from 16 residues. Looked up from germline, CDR1 is ENHRY and CDR2 is SYGVKD. The CDR3: CAISPTSARPDNEQYF. CDR3 in DNA: TGTGCCATCAGTCCGACTAGCGCCAGACCTGACAATGAGCAGTACTTC.

The sample holds a few counts of this clonotype. The rearrangement uses TRBV29-1 and TRBJ2-1; D is unresolved. The end of the DNA is better explained by TRBJ2-7, so the J call may be wrong. Germline CDR1 is SQVTM and CDR2 is ANQGSEA. This CDR3 contains 15 residues. CDR3 in DNA: TGCAGCGTTGAAGGGGTAAGCGCCTCGTACAATGAGCAGTACTTC. Translating it yields CSVEGVSASYNEQYF.

This clonotype was detected only a few times. The chain employs TRBV29-1 and TRBJ2-5; D is ambiguous. This CDR3 spans 11 amino acids. V was shortened by 5 bases and J by 5 bases, with 9 bases between the two germline ends. Germline V gives CDR1 SQVTM, CDR2 ANQGSEA. CDR3 DNA sequence: TGCAGCGTTAACGCGGACGAGACCCAGTACTTC. This codes for CSVNADETQYF.

This chain links TRBV29-1 with TRBJ2-1; D possibly matches TRBD1 or TRBD2 (5 bases each). Trimming left V 4 bases short and J 2 bases short, with 9 bases between. Germline-derived CDR1 and CDR2 are SQVTM and ANQGSEA. The length of the CDR3 is 13 residues. The CDR3 spells CSVVGGTYNEQFF. In nucleotides, the CDR3 is TGCAGCGTTGTTGGGGGAACCTACAATGAGCAGTTCTTC.

This clonotype was seen a few times. The rearrangement uses TRBV10-3 and TRBJ2-5; tentative D call: TRBD2 (6 bases). Looked up from germline, CDR1 is ENHRY and CDR2 is SYGVKD. Trimming took 3 bases from V and 1 from J, leaving 6 bases between them. The CDR3 sequence is 13 residues long. Here the CDR3 DNA reads TGTGCCATCAGTGACGGGGGCCAAGAGACCCAGTACTTC. Translating gives CAISDGGQETQYF.

The gene calls are TRBV27 and TRBJ2-7, with D perhaps assigned TRBD1 or TRBD2 (5 bases each). V lost 3 bases, J lost 2 bases, and 14 bases lay in between. The CDR3 extends over 15 amino acids. The V gene's germline CDR1 is MNHEY and CDR2 SMNVEV (reference sequence). The CDR3 DNA reads TGTGCCAGCAGTTTCTGGGACGGGGATACCTACGAGCAGTACTTC. Amino acids: CASSFWDGDTYEQYF.